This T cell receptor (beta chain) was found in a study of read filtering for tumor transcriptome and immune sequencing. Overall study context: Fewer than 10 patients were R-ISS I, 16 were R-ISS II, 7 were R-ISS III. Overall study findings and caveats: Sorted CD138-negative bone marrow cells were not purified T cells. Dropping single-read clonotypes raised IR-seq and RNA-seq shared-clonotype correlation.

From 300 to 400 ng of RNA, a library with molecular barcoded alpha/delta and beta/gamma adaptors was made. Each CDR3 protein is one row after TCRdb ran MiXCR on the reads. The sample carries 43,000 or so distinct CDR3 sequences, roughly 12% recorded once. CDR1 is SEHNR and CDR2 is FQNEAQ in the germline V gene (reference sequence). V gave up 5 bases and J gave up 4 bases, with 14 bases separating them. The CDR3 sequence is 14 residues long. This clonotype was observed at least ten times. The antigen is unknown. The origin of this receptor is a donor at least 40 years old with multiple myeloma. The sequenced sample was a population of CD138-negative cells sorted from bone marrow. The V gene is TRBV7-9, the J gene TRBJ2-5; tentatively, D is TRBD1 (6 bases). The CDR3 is CASSVDRWSETQYF. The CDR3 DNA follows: TGTGCCAGCAGCGTTGACAGGTGGTCAGAGACCCAGTACTTC.